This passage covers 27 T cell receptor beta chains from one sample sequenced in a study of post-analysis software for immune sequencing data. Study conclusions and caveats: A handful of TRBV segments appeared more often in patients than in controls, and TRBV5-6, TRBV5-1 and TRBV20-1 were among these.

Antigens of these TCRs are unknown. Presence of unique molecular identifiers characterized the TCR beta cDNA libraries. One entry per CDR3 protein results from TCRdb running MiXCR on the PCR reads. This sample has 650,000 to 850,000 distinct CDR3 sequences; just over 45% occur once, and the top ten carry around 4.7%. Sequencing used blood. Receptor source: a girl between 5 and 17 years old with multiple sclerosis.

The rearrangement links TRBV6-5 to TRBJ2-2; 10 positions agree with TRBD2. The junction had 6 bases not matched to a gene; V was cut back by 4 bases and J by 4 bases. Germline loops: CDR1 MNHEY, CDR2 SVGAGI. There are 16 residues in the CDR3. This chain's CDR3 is CASSFGLAASTGELFF. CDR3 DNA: TGTGCCAGCAGTTTCGGACTAGCGGCATCCACCGGGGAGCTGTTTTTT.

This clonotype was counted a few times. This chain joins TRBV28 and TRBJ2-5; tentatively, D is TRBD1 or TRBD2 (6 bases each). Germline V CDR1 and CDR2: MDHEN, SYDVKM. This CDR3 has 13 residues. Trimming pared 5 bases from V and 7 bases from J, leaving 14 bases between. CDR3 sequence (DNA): TGTGCCAGCAGTGGGGTGGGGGGCGCGACCCAGTACTTC. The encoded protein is CASSGVGGATQYF.

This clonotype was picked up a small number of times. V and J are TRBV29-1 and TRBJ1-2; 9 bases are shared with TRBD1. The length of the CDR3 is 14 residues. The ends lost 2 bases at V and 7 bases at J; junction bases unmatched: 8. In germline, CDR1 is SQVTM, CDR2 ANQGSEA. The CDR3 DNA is TGCAGCGTTGAACCAGGACAGGGGATAGGTGGCTACACCTTC. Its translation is CSVEPGQGIGGYTF.

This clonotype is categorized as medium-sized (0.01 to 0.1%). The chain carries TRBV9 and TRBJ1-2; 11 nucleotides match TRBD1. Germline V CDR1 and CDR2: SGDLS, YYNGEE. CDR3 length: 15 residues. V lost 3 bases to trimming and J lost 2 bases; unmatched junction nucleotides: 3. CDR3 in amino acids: CASSAGQGGNYGYTF. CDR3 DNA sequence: TGTGCCAGCAGCGCGGGACAGGGGGGCAACTATGGCTACACCTTC.

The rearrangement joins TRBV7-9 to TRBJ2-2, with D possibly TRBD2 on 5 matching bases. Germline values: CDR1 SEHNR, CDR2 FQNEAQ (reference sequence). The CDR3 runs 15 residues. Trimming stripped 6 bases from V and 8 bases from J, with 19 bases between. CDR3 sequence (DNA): TGTGCCAGCAGTATCATGGACTTACAAATTGGGGAGCTGTTTTTT. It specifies CASSIMDLQIGELFF.

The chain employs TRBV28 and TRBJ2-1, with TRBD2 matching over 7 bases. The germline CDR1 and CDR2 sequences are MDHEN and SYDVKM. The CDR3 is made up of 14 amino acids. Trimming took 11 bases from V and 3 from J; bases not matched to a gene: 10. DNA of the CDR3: TGTGCCGCCCGAGCGGGAACCAACTACAATGAGCAGTTCTTC. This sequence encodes CAARAGTNYNEQFF.

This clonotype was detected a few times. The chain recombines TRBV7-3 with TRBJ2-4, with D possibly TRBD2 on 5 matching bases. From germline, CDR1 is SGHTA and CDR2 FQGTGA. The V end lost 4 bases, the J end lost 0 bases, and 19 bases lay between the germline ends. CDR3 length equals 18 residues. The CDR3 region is CASSSLSLAPLAKNIQYF. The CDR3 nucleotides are TGTGCCAGCAGCTCACTGTCCCTAGCTCCACTAGCCAAAAACATTCAGTACTTC.

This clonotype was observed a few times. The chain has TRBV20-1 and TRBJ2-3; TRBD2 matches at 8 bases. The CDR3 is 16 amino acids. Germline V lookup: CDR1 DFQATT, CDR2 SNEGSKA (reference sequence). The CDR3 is CSPALLSGSETDTQYF. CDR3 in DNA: TGCAGCCCGGCCTTGCTGAGCGGGAGTGAGACAGATACGCAGTATTTT.

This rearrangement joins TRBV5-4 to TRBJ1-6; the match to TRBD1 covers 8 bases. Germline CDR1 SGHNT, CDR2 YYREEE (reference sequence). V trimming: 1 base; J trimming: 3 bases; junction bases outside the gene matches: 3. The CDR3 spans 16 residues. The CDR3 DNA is TGTGCCAGCAGCTTGAGCAGGGGGCTCTATAATTCACCCCTCCACTTT. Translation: CASSLSRGLYNSPLHF.

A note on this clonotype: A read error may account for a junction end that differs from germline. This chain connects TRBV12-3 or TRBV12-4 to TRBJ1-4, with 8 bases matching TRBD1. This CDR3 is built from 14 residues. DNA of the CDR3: TGTGTCAGCAGCCAGACAGGGGCTACGGGAGAACTGTTTTTT. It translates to CVSSQTGATGELFF.

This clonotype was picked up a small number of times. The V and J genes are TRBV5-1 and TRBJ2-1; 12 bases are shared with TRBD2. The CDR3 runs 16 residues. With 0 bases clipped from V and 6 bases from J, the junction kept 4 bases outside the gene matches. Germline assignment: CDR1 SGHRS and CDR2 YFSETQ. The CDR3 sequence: CASSLAVTSGSNEQFF. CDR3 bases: TGCGCCAGCAGCTTGGCCGTGACTAGCGGGAGCAATGAGCAGTTCTTC.

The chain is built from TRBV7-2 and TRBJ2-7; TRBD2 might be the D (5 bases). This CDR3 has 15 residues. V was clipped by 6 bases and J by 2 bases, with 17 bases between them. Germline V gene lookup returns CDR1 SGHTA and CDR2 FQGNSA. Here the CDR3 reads CASRHGGAETYEQYF. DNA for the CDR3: TGTGCCAGCAGACATGGTGGAGCGGAAACCTACGAGCAGTACTTC.

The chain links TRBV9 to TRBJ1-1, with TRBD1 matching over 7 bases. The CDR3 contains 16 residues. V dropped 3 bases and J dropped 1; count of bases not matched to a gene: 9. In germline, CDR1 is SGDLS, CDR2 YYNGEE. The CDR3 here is CASSASVGTENTEAFF. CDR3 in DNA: TGTGCCAGCAGCGCTTCGGTAGGGACAGAGAACACTGAAGCTTTCTTT.

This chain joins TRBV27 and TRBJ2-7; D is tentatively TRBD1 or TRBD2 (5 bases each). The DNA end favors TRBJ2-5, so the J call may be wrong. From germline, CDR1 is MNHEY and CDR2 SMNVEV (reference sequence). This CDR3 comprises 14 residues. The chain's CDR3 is CASSLSWGIETQYF. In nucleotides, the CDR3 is TGTGCCAGCAGTTTATCGTGGGGGATAGAGACCCAGTACTTC.

As DNA, the CDR3 is TGTGCCAGCAGTTCCGTGGGACAGGTACGCACAGATACGCAGTATTTT. This encodes CASSSVGQVRTDTQYF. The rearrangement links TRBV6-2 or TRBV6-3 to TRBJ2-3; 8 positions agree with TRBD1. J was trimmed by 1 base and V by 4 bases; bases with no gene match: 7. CDR3 length: 16 amino acids. Germline values: CDR1 MNHEY, CDR2 SVGEGT.

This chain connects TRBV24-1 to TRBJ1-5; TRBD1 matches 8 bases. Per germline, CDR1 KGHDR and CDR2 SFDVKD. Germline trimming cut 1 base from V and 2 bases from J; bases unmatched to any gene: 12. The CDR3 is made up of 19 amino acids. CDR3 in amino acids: CATSDFHVEDRAGNQPQHF. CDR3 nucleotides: TGTGCCACCAGTGATTTTCATGTTGAGGACAGGGCCGGCAATCAGCCCCAGCATTTT.

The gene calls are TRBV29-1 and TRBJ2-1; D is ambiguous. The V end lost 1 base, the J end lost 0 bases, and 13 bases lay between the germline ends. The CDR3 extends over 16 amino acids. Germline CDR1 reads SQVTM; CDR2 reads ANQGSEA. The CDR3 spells CSVEATHFSSYNEQFF. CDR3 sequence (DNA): TGCAGCGTTGAAGCTACACACTTTTCCTCCTACAATGAGCAGTTCTTC.

CDR3 bases: TGCGCCAGCAGCCCCCACAGGGGTAGAGTGAACACTGAAGCTTTCTTT. It translates to CASSPHRGRVNTEAFF. The V call is TRBV4-1, the J call TRBJ1-1; 7 positions match TRBD1. This CDR3 is built from 16 residues. Trimming at V came to 4 bases and at J to 0 bases, leaving 8 bases not matched to a gene. Germline V gene data show CDR1 as MGHRA and CDR2 as YSYEKL.

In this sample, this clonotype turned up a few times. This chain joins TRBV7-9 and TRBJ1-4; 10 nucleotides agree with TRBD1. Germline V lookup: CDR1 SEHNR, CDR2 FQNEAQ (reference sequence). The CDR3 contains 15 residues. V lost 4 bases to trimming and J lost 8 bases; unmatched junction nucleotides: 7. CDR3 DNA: TGTGCCAGCAGCTCCGACAGGGGGCCGGTGGAAAAACTGTTTTTT. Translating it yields CASSSDRGPVEKLFF.

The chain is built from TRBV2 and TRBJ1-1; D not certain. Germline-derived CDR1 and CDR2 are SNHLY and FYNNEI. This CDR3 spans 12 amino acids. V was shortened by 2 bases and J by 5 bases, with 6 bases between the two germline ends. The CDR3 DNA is TGTGCCAGCAGTGAATGGGGAACTGAAGCTTTCTTT. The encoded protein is CASSEWGTEAFF.

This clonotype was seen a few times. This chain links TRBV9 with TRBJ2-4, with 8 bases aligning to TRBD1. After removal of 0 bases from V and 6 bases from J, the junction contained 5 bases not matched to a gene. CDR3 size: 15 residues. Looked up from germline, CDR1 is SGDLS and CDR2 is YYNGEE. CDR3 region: CASSVDGQGGNIQYF. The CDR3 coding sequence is TGTGCCAGCAGCGTAGACGGACAGGGTGGAAACATTCAGTACTTC.

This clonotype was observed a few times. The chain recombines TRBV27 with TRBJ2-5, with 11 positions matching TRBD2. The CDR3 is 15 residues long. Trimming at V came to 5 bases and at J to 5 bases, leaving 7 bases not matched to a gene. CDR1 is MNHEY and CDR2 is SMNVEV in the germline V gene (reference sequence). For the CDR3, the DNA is TGTGCCAGCAGTATTACTAGCGGGAGATGGGAGACCCAGTACTTC. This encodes CASSITSGRWETQYF.

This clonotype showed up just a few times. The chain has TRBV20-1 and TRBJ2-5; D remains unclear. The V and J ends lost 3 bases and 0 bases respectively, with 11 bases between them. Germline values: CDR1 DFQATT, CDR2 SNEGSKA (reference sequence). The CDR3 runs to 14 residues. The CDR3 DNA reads TGCAGTGCTAGGCGCCAAACCAACCAAGAGACCCAGTACTTC. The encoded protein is CSARRQTNQETQYF.

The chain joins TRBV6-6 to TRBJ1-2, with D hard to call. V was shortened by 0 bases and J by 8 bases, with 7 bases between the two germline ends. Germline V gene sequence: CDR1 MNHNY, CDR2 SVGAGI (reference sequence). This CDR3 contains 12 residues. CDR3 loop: CASSYSFGGYTF. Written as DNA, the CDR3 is TGTGCCAGCAGTTACTCTTTTGGGGGCTACACCTTC.

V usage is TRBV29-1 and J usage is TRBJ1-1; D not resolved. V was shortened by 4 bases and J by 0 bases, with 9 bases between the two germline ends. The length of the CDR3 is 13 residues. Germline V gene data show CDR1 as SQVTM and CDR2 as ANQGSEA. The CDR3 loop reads CSVGFGLNTEAFF. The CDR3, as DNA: TGCAGCGTTGGCTTCGGTCTGAACACTGAAGCTTTCTTT. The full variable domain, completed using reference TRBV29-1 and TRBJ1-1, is SAVISQKPSRDICQRGTSLTIQCQVDSQVTMMFWYRQQPGQSLTLIATANQGSEATYESGFVIDKFPISRPNLTFSTLTVSNMSPEDSSIYLCSVGFGLNTEAFFGQGTRLTVV.

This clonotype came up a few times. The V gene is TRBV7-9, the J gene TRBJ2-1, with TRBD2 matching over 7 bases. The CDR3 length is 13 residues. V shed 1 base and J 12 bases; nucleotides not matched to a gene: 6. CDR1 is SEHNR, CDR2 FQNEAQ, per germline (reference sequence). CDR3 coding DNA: TGTGCCAGCAGCTTAGGGGCGGGAGCTGCGCAGTTCTTC. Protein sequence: CASSLGAGAAQFF.

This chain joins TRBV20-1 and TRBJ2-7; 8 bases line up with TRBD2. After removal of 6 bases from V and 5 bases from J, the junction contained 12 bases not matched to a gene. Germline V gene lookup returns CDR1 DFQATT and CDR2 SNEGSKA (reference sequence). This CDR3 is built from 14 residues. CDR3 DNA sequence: TGCAGTGCCGTACCGGGACTAGGGATACACGAGCAGTACTTC. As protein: CSAVPGLGIHEQYF.